A single T cell receptor beta chain is shown here with its context. Its antigen is not known. Using unique molecular identifiers, the investigators prepared the TCRbeta library. TCRdb called the PCR reads again in MiXCR, with one record for every CDR3 protein. The table has 670,000 or so distinct CDR3 sequences, approximately 14% seen once. These data originate in a study of T-cell reconstitution after alpha-beta-depleted transplantation in children. Study results and caveats: About two months after transplant, alpha-beta T cells reportedly came from several hundred expanded graft clones. Recipient T cells and thymic progenitors that survived gave rise to the high TCRbeta diversity observed at day 60 in some patients.

The CDR3 contains 12 residues. The ends lost 3 bases at V and 5 bases at J; junction bases unmatched: 1. Per germline, CDR1 LNHNV and CDR2 YYDKDF (reference sequence). Sequenced material: PBMCs, taken before TCRalphabeta/CD19-depleted stem cell transplant. V usage is TRBV15 and J usage is TRBJ2-7, with 7 bases that match TRBD1. The receptor comes from a girl aged 2-10 years with congenital amegakaryocytic thrombocytopenia, due to receive a stem cell transplant. CDR3: CATSSTGDEQYF. The CDR3 DNA reads as TGTGCCACCAGCAGTACAGGGGACGAGCAGTACTTC. Variable domain in full (rest from reference TRBV15 and TRBJ2-7): DAMVIQNPRYQVTQFGKPVTLSCSQTLNHNVMYWYQQKSSQAPKLLFHYYDKDFNNEADTPDNFQSRRPNTSFCFLDIRSPGLGDTAMYLCATSSTGDEQYFGPGTRLTVT.